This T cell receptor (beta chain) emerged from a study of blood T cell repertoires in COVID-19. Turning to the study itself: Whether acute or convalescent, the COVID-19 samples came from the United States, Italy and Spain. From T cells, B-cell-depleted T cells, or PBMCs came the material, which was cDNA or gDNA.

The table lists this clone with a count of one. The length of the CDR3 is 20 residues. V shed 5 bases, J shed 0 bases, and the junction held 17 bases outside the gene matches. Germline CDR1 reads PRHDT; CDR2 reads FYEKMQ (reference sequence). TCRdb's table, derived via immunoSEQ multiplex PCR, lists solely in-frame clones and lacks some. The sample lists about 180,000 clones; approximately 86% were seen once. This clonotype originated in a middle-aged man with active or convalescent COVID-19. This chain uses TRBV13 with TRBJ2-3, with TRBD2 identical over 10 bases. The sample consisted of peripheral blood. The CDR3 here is CASSPIALAGVTSSTDTQYF. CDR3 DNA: TGTGCCAGCAGCCCAATCGCGCTAGCGGGGGTCACAAGTAGCACAGATACGCAGTATTTT.